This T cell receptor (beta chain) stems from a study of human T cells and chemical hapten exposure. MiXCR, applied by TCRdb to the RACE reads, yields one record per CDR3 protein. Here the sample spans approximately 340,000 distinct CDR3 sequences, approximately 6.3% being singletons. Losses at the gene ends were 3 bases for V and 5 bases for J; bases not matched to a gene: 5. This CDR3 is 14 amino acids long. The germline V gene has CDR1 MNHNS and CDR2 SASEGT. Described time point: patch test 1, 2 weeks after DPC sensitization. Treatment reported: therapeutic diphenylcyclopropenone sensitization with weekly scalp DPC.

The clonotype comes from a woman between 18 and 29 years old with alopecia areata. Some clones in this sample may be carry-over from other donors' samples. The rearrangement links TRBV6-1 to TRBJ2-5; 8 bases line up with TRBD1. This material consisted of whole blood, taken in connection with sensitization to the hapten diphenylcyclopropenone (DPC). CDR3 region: CASSDRGLSETQYF. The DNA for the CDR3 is TGTGCCAGCAGTGACAGGGGGCTATCGGAGACCCAGTACTTC.